This is a list of T cell receptor beta chains from one sample in a study of CD8 T cells in Susac syndrome. From the immunoSEQ multiplex PCR reads, TCRdb called clonotypes with MiXCR, one entry per CDR3 protein. The table records more than 150,000 distinct CDR3 sequences, 85% to 95% of them present only once. Sequenced input: CD4+ T cells from PBMCs. These receptors were taken from a human donor with Susac syndrome. Each CDR3 is given with its conserved first and last residue. The order of the fields is CDR3 length, D gene, J gene, V gene, clone size, CDR3 DNA, CDR3 protein. D genes are given only for firm matches. Clone sizes are given selectively: once, few, many, or a class where the clone is expanded.

>15|TRBD1|TRBJ2-1|TRBV9|-
TGTGCCAGCAGCAAAAGACAGGGGACCTACAATGAGCAGTTCTTC
CASSKRQGTYNEQFF
>11|-|TRBJ2-5|TRBV20-1|-
TGCAGTGCTCCCTCCGAAGAGACCCAGTACTTC
CSAPSEETQYF
>15|TRBD2|TRBJ2-2|TRBV20-1|-
TGCAGTGCTTCTTTAGCGGGGGATGGAACCGGGGAGCTGTTTTTT
CSASLAGDGTGELFF
>13|-|TRBJ2-4|TRBV6-2/TRBV6-3|-
TGTGCCAGCAGACCAGGAGCCAAAAACATTCAGTACTTC
CASRPGAKNIQYF
>14|TRBD2|TRBJ2-3|TRBV29-1|once
TGCAGCGTTGGATCCAGCGGGGGCACAGATACGCAGTATTTT
CSVGSSGGTDTQYF
>16|TRBD1|TRBJ2-5|TRBV6-1|once
TGTGCCAGCAGTCTAGGAGAGACAGGGCACCAAGAGACCCAGTACTTC
CASSLGETGHQETQYF
>13|-|TRBJ2-1|TRBV15|-
TGTGCCACCAGCCCCAAGGGTCTCCATGAGCAGTTCTTC
CATSPKGLHEQFF
>11|-|TRBJ1-2|TRBV29-1|-
TGCAGCGTTGTGCAGGACTATGGCTACACCTTC
CSVVQDYGYTF
>15|TRBD2|TRBJ2-5|TRBV29-1|-
TGCAGCGTTGAAATAGCGGGGGCCTTCCAAGAGACCCAGTACTTC
CSVEIAGAFQETQYF
>12|-|TRBJ2-7|TRBV29-1|-
TGCAGCGTTGCGGCGGGCTCCTACGAGCAGTACTTC
CSVAAGSYEQYF
>14|-|TRBJ1-1|TRBV3-1|once
TGTGCCAGCAGACTAGGTTCTGGGAACACTGAAGCTTTCTTT
CASRLGSGNTEAFF
>12|TRBD1|TRBJ1-2|TRBV25-1|-
TGTGCCAGCAGTGAATCCAGGGGGAGCTACACCTTC
CASSESRGSYTF
>12|-|TRBJ1-5|TRBV5-4|-
TGTGCCTACGGGGTGTGGGATCAGCCCCAGCATTTT
CAYGVWDQPQHF
>14|-|TRBJ1-1|TRBV29-1|-
TGCAGCGTTGAATCCAGGCTAATGAACACTGAAGCTTTCTTT
CSVESRLMNTEAFF
>14|-|TRBJ1-6|TRBV25-1|-
TGTGCCAGCAGTGAGACATATCGAAATTCACCCCTCCACTTT
CASSETYRNSPLHF
>15|TRBD2|TRBJ2-5|TRBV5-4|-
TGTGCCGGCTCAACAGCGGGACTAGCATTAGAGACCCAGTACTTC
CAGSTAGLALETQYF
>14|-|TRBJ1-2|TRBV9|-
TGTGCCAGCAGCCCCCAAGCTCGCCGGGATGGCTACACCTTC
CASSPQARRDGYTF
>13|TRBD2|TRBJ2-3|TRBV29-1|-
TGCAGCGTTCAGGCGGGGGAGGCAGATACGCAGTATTTT
CSVQAGEADTQYF
>15|-|TRBJ2-5|TRBV13|-
TGTGCCAGCAGCCCGGCCCGACAGACCAAGAGGACCCAGTACTTC
CASSPARQTKRTQYF
>14|-|TRBJ1-4|TRBV3-1|-
TGTGCCAGCAGCCAATCCTTGACGGGGGAAAAACTGTTTTTT
CASSQSLTGEKLFF
>16|TRBD2|TRBJ2-7|TRBV5-1|-
TGCGCCAGCAGCTTGGGACCAGGGAGGGTTAGCTACGAGCAGTACTTC
CASSLGPGRVSYEQYF
>18|-|TRBJ2-7|TRBV6-2/TRBV6-3|-
TGTGCCAGCAGTTACGTCGTGGGTGAGGGCCCTTGGGATTACGAGCAGTACTTC
CASSYVVGEGPWDYEQYF
>14|-|TRBJ1-5|TRBV2|-
TGTGCCAGCAGTGTAGGGGCTAACAATCAGCCCCAGCATTTT
CASSVGANNQPQHF
>16|TRBD1|TRBJ1-5|TRBV6-5|-
TGTGCCAGCAGTTACTCAAGGGGGCCCGGCAATCAGCCCCAGCATTTT
CASSYSRGPGNQPQHF